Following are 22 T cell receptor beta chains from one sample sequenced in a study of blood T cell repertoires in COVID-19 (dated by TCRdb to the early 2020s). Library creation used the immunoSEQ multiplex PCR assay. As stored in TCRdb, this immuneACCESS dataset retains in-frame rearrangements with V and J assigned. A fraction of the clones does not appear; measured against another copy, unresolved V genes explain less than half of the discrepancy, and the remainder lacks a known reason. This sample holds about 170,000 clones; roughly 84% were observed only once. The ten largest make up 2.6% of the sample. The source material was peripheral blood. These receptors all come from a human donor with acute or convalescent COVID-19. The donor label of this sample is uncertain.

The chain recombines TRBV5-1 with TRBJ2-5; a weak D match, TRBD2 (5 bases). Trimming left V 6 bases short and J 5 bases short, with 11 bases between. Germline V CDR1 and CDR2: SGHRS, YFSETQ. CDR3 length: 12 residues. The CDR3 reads CASTEVYETQYF. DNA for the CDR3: TGCGCCAGCACGGAGGTATACGAGACCCAGTACTTC.

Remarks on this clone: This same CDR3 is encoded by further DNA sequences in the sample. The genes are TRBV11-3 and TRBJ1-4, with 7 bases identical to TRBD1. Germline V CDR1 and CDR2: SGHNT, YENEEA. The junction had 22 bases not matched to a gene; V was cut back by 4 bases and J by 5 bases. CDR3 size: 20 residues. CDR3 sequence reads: CASSSTLGYRGRPSNEKLFF. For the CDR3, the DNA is TGTGCCAGCAGCTCTACCTTAGGGTACAGGGGCCGGCCATCAAATGAAAAACTGTTTTTT.

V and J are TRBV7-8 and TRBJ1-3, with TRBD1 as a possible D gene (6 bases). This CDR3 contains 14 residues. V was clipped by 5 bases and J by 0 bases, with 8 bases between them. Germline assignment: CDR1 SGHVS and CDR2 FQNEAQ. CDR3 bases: TGTGCCAGCAGCAGGGGGGGCTCTGGAAACACCATATATTTT. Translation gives CASSRGGSGNTIYF.

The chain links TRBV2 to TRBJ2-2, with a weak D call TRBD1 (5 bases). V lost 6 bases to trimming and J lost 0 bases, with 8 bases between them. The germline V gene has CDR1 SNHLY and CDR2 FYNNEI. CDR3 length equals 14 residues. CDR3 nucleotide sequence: TGTGCCAGCAGGGGGCAGTCGAACACCGGGGAGCTGTTTTTT. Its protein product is CASRGQSNTGELFF.

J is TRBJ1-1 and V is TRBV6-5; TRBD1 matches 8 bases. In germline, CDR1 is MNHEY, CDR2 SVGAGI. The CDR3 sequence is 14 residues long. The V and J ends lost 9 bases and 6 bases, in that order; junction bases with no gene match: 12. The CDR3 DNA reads TGTGCCAGTAAACAGGGGGAAAAAGGGGCTGAAGCTTTCTTT. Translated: CASKQGEKGAEAFF.

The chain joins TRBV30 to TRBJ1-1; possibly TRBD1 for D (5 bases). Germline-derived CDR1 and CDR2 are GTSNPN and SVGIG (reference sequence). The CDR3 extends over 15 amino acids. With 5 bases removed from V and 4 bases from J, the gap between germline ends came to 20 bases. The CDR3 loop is CAWLYGRAGGTEAFF. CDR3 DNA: TGTGCCTGGTTATATGGCAGGGCCGGTGGCACTGAAGCTTTCTTT.

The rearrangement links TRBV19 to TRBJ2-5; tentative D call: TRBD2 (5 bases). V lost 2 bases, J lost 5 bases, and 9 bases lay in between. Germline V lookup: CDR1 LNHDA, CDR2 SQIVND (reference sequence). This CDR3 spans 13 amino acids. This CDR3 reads CASSITGGETQYF. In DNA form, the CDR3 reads TGTGCCAGTAGTATAACGGGCGGGGAGACCCAGTACTTC.

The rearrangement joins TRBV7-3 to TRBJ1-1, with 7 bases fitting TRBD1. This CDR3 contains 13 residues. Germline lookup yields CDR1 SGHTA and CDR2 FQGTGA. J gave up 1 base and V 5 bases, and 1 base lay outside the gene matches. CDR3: CASSRTGNTEAFF. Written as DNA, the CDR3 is TGTGCCAGCAGCCGGACAGGGAACACTGAAGCTTTCTTT.

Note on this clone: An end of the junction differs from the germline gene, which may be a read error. CDR3 sequence reads: CASSPGPGSGYAF. In DNA form, the CDR3 reads TGTGCCAGCAGCCCCGGACCAGGGTCGGGTTATGCCTTC. J is TRBJ1-2 and V is TRBV5-4; perhaps TRBD1 as D (5 bases). The CDR3 consists of 13 residues. CDR1 SGHNT and CDR2 YYREEE come from the germline V gene (reference sequence).

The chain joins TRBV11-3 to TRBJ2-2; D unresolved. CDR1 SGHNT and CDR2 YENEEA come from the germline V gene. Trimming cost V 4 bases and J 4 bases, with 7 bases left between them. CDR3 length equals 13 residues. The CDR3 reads CASSSLATGELFF. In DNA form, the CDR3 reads TGTGCCAGCAGCTCCTTGGCCACCGGGGAGCTGTTTTTT. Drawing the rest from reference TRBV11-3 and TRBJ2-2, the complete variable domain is EAGVVQSPRYKIIEKKQPVAFWCNPISGHNTLYWYLQNLGQGPELLIRYENEEAVDDSQLPKDRFSAERLKGVDSTLKIQPAELGDSAVYLCASSSLATGELFFGEGSRLTVL.

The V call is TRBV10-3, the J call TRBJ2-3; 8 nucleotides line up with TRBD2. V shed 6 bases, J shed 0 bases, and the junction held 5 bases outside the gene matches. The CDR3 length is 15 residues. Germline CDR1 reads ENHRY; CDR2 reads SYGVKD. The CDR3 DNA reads TGTGCCATCAGGGATCGACTAGCGAGCACAGATACGCAGTATTTT. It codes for CAIRDRLASTDTQYF.

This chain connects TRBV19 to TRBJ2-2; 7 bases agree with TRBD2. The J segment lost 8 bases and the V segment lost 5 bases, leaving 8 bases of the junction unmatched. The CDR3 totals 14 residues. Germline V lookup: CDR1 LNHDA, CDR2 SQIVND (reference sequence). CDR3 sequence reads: CASSAPLATGELFF. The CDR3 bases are TGTGCCAGTAGTGCCCCACTAGCGACGGGGGAGCTGTTTTTT. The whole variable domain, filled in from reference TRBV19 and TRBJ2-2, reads DGGITQSPKYLFRKEGQNVTLSCEQNLNHDAMYWYRQDPGQGLRLIYYSQIVNDFQKGDIAEGYSVSREKKESFPLTVTSAQKNPTAFYLCASSAPLATGELFFGEGSRLTVL.

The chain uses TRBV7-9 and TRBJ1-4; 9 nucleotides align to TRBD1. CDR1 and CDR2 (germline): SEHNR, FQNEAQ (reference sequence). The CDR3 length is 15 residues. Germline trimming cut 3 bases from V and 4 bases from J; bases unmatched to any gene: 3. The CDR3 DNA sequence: TGTGCCAGCAGCTTGGACAGGGGTTTTAATGAAAAACTGTTTTTT. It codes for CASSLDRGFNEKLFF.

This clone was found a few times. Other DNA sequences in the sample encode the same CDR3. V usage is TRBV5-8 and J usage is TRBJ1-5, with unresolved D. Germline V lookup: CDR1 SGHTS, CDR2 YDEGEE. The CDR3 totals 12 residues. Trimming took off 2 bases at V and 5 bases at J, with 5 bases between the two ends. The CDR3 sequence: CASSLRDQPQHF. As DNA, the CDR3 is TGTGCCAGCAGCTTAAGAGATCAGCCCCAGCATTTT. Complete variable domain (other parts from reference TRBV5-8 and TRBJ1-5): EAGVTQSPTHLIKTRGQQATLRCSPISGHTSVYWYQQALGLGLQFLLWYDEGEERNRGNFPPRFSGRQFPNYSSELNVNALELEDSALYLCASSLRDQPQHFGDGTRLSIL.

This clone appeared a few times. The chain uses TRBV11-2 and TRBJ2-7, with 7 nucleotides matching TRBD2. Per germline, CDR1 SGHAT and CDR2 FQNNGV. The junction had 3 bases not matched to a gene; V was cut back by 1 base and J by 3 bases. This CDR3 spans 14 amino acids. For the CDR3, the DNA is TGTGCCAGCAGCTTAGCGGGGGGACTCTACGAGCAGTACTTC. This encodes CASSLAGGLYEQYF. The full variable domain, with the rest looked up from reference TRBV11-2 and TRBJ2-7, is EAGVAQSPRYKIIEKRQSVAFWCNPISGHATLYWYQQILGQGPKLLIQFQNNGVVDDSQLPKDRFSAERLKGVDSTLKIQPAKLEDSAVYLCASSLAGGLYEQYFGPGTRLTVT.

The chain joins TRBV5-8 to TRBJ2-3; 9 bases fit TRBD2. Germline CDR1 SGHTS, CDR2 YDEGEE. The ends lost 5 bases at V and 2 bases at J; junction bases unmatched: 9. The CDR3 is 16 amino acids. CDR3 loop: CASSPRIAGATDTQYF. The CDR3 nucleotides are TGTGCCAGCAGTCCACGGATAGCGGGAGCCACAGATACGCAGTATTTT.

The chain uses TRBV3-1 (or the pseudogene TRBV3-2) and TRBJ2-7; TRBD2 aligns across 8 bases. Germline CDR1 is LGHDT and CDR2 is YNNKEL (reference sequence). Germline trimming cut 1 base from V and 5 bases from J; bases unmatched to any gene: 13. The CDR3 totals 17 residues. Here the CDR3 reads CASSQAPLSGRGDEQYF. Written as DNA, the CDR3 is TGTGCCAGCAGCCAAGCCCCCCTCAGCGGGAGAGGCGACGAGCAGTACTTC.

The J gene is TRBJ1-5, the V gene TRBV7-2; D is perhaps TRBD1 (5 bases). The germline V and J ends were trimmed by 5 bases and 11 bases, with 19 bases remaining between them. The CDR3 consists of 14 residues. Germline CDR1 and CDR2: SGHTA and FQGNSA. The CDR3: CASSQGTAWMSQHF. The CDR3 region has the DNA TGTGCCAGCAGCCAGGGCACAGCTTGGATGTCCCAGCATTTT.

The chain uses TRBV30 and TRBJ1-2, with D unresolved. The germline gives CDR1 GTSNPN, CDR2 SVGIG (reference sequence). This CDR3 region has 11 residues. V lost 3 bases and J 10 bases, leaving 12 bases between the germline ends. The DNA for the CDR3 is TGTGCCTGGAGCGGGCGGGCGGACTACACCTTC. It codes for CAWSGRADYTF.

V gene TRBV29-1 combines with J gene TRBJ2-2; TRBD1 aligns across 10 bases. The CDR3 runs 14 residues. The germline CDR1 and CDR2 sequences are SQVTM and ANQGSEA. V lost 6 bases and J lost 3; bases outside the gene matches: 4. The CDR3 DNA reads TGCAGCGTAGACAGGGGGCTGGACACCGGGGAGCTGTTTTTT. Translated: CSVDRGLDTGELFF.

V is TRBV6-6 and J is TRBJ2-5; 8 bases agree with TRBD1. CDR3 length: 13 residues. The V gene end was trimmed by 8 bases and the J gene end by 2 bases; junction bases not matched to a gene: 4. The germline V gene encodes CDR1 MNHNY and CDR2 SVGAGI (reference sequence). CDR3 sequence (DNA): TGTGCCAGCCGACAGGGGACACAAGAGACCCAGTACTTC. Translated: CASRQGTQETQYF.

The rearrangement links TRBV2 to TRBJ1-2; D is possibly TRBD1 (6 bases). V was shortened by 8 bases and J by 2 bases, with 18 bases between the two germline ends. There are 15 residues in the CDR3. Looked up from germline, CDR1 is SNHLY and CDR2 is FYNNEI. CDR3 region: CASGRVGQRNYGYTF. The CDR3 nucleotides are TGTGCCAGCGGACGAGTCGGACAGAGAAACTATGGCTACACCTTC.